Each of the 14 T cell receptor delta chains below was sequenced from the same sample in a study of gamma-delta T cells after stem cell transplantation. TCRdb re-analyzed the RT-PCR reads via CATT. The data contain 9,000 to 13,000 delta-chain clones, 1.3% of them singletons. The sample comprised gamma-delta T cells. The receptor set was obtained from a human donor. It is not recorded whose cells these are; they may come from a transplant donor.

This clone was counted between two and nine times. A far larger clone is only one base removed, so a read error is likely. This sample also contains other DNA sequences that code for the same CDR3. The V call is TRDV2, the J call TRDJ1; D not resolved. This CDR3 comprises 15 residues. The V gene's germline CDR1 is GEAIGNYY and CDR2 EKD. The V and J ends lost 1 base and 4 bases respectively, with 15 bases between them. CDR3 sequence reads: CACDTAGGSRDKLIF. The CDR3 nucleotides are TGTGCCTGTGACACGGCCGGAGGATCCCGCGATAAACTCATCTTT.

This clone was detected only a few times. TCRdb attributes to this sequence the protein of a much larger clone, which differs from the DNA translation at residue 14; a read error is likely, and the protein displayed is translated from the DNA. V usage is TRDV2 and J usage is TRDJ1; 8 bases agree with TRDD3. V gave up 0 bases and J gave up 3 bases; unmatched junction bases: 17. This CDR3 contains 19 residues. The germline gives CDR1 GEAIGNYY, CDR2 EKD. In DNA, the CDR3 is TGTGCCTGTGACACCGTGGAACGTACTGGGGGTTTTAACGCCGATAAACTCATCTTT. This translates into CACDTVERTGGFNADKLIF.

This clone was detected only a few times. This DNA's translation differs at residue 8 from TCRdb's protein, which comes from a much larger clone; a read error is likely, and the protein shown is translated from the DNA. V is TRDV2 and J is TRDJ1; unclear D gene. The CDR3 is made up of 17 amino acids. Between the trimmed V and J ends, which lost 0 bases and 5 bases, there was a span of 21 bases. Germline CDR1 is GEAIGNYY and CDR2 is EKD. CDR3 protein: CACDTVDAEPDRDKLIF. The DNA of the CDR3 is TGTGCCTGTGACACCGTGGATGCGGAACCCGACAGGGATAAACTCATCTTT.

By sample fraction, this clone is medium-sized (0.01 to 0.1%). This same CDR3 is encoded by further DNA sequences in the sample. The genes are TRDV2 and TRDJ1; 9 nucleotides line up with TRDD3. Trimming removed 3 bases from V and 0 bases from J; junction bases left unmatched: 13. This CDR3 comprises 18 residues. The germline CDR1 and CDR2 sequences are GEAIGNYY and EKD. This CDR3 is CACDRVLGDLKYTDKLIF. The CDR3 nucleotides are TGTGCCTGTGACCGTGTACTGGGGGACCTCAAGTACACCGATAAACTCATCTTT.

Points on this clone: Given a much more abundant clone one base away, this may be a read error. This chain connects TRDV2 to TRDJ1, with a possible D match to TRDD3 (6 bases). The CDR3 has 16 residues. Trimming shortened V by 5 bases and J by 2 bases, and 20 bases separated the two germline ends. From germline, CDR1 is GEAIGNYY and CDR2 EKD. CDR3 loop: CACGKVGVPRTDKLIF. CDR3 in DNA: TGTGCCTGTGGCAAGGTGGGGGTCCCCCGGACCGATAAACTCATCTTT.

This clone occurred a few times. TCRdb shows a much larger clone's protein in place of this DNA's translation, and the two differ at residue 5, likely through a read error; the protein shown is translated from the DNA. The chain has TRDV2 and TRDJ1; D call uncertain. V was pared by 3 bases and J by 0 bases, with 10 bases between. This CDR3 contains 14 residues. The germline gives CDR1 GEAIGNYY, CDR2 EKD. This chain's CDR3 is CACDPVTYTDKLIF. In DNA, the CDR3 is TGTGCCTGTGACCCCGTTACCTACACCGATAAACTCATCTTT.

In its sample, this clone was seen a few times. The protein that TCRdb holds for this DNA derives from a much larger clone and differs from the translated DNA at residue 20, which likely indicates a read error; the protein shown here is translated from the DNA. The chain is built from TRDV2 and TRDJ3; 11 bases agree with TRDD3. The length of the CDR3 is 22 residues. CDR1 is GEAIGNYY and CDR2 is EKD in the germline V gene. The CDR3 DNA reads TGTGCCTGTGACAAGGTGGATGGGGGATACGCGGAAAGCTCCTGGGACACCCGACAGGTGTTTTTC. It is translated as CACDKVDGGYAESSWDTRQVFF.

This clone was detected only a few times. The chain has TRDV2 and TRDJ1; D unclear. There are 16 residues in the CDR3. Between the trimmed V and J ends, which lost 0 bases and 0 bases, there was a span of 13 bases. Germline CDR1 is GEAIGNYY and CDR2 is EKD. The CDR3 here is CACDTVAPLYTDKLIF. Here the CDR3 DNA reads TGTGCCTGTGACACCGTCGCTCCTCTCTACACCGATAAACTCATCTTT.

The chain carries TRDV2 and TRDJ1; 9 nucleotides agree with TRDD3. This CDR3 is built from 15 residues. The germline CDR1 and CDR2 sequences are GEAIGNYY and EKD. V trimming: 2 bases; J trimming: 2 bases; junction bases outside the gene matches: 5. CDR3 region: CACDILGERTDKLIF. The CDR3 DNA sequence: TGTGCCTGTGACATACTGGGGGAAAGGACCGATAAACTCATCTTT.

As regards this clone: The TCRdb protein, from a much larger clone, departs from this DNA's translation at residue 17, likely by read error; the protein shown derives from the DNA. The CDR3 is CACDSLLGDTASSHTDRLIF. CDR3 nucleotide sequence: TGTGCCTGTGATTCCTTACTGGGGGATACGGCCTCTTCCCACACCGATAGACTCATCTTT. The V call is TRDV2, the J call TRDJ1; 13 nucleotides match TRDD3. Germline assignment: CDR1 GEAIGNYY and CDR2 EKD. This CDR3 has 20 amino acids.

This clone appeared a few times. Given a much more abundant clone one base away, this may be a read error. The V gene is TRDV2, the J gene TRDJ1; 12 bases fit TRDD3. Germline CDR1 and CDR2: GEAIGNYY and EKD. Trimming cost V 5 bases and J 0 bases; bases outside gene matches: 30. CDR3 length: 24 residues. The CDR3 loop is CACGPLGSLMKLGDTDADTDKLIF. DNA of the CDR3: TGTGCCTGTGGTCCGCTCGGATCTCTAATGAAACTGGGGGATACCGATGCGGACACCGATAAACTCATCTTT.

V and J are TRDV2 and TRDJ1; 13 bases agree with TRDD3. The CDR3 sequence is 18 residues long. CDR1 is GEAIGNYY, CDR2 EKD, per germline. V was pared by 4 bases and J by 1 base, with 11 bases of the junction left unmatched. CDR3 residues: CACDNWGIRDSGTDKLIF. CDR3 nucleotide sequence: TGTGCCTGTGATAACTGGGGGATACGCGACAGTGGCACCGATAAACTCATCTTT.

This clone is labeled as large. The sample carries other DNA sequences with the same CDR3. The chain carries TRDV2 and TRDJ1; weak D call: TRDD1 (6 bases). Germline loops: CDR1 GEAIGNYY, CDR2 EKD. The V end lost 3 bases, the J end lost 3 bases, and 16 bases lay between the germline ends. The CDR3 extends over 15 amino acids. Written as DNA, the CDR3 is TGTGCCTGTGACTCAATAGTTGGACAGCCCGATAAACTCATCTTT. This translates into CACDSIVGQPDKLIF.

This clone was counted between two and nine times. The protein given by TCRdb reflects a much larger clone and differs at residue 12 from this DNA's translation, likely from a read error; the protein shown is the DNA's translation. The rearrangement uses TRDV2 and TRDJ4, with TRDD3 identical over 9 bases. Germline CDR1 is GEAIGNYY and CDR2 is EKD. The CDR3 has 15 amino acids. The CDR3 sequence: CACDTLGDDTRLLIF. For the CDR3, the DNA is TGTGCCTGTGACACGCTGGGGGATGACACCAGACTCCTGATCTTT.